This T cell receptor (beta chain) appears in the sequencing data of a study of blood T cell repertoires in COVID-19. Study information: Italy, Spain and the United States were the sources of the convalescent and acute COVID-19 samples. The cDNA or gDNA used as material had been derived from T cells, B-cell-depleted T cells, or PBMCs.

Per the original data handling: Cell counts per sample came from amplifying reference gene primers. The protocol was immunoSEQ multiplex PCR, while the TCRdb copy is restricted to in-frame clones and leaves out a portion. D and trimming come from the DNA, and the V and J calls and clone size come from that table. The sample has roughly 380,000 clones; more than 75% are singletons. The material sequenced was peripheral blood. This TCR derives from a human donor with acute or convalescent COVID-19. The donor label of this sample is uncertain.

The CDR3 region is CAISDPGQAYNEQFF. CDR3 bases: TGTGCCATCAGTGATCCGGGACAGGCCTACAATGAGCAGTTCTTC. This chain uses TRBV10-3 with TRBJ2-1; 8 bases fit TRBD1. The ends lost 3 bases at V and 2 bases at J; junction bases unmatched: 3. The CDR3 has 15 amino acids. Germline loops: CDR1 ENHRY, CDR2 SYGVKD.